A selection of T cell receptor beta chains follows, all from one sample in a study of cytomegalovirus exposure and HLA in healthy donors. The assay was immunoSEQ multiplex PCR, and TCRdb's table has in-frame clones only and misses some. The sample has roughly 100,000 clones; roughly 9.1% are singletons. Sequencing was done on a sample of PBMCs. The receptors here all came from a man aged 40-55 years in good health and CMV-seropositive. Each CDR3 is given with its conserved first and last residue. The D gene is left open where the match is weak. Clone size is given for some rows only: seen once, a few or many times, or a class if the clone is expanded.

TRBJ2-1 | - | TRBV4-1 | TRBD1 | CASSRQLQGEQFF | TGCGCCAGCAGCCGCCAATTACAGGGGGAGCAGTTCTTC
TRBJ2-7 | - | TRBV4-2 | - | CASSQDVASSPLEQYF | TGTGCCAGCAGCCAAGATGTGGCTTCCTCGCCCCTCGAGCAGTACTTC
TRBJ2-1 | - | TRBV7-9 | - | CASSQKVSLGQRYNEQFF | TGTGCCAGCAGCCAAAAGGTATCTCTGGGACAAAGATACAATGAGCAGTTCTTC
TRBJ2-3 | few | TRBV12-5 | - | CASAPLGWSTDTQYF | TGTGCTAGTGCCCCCCTCGGGTGGAGCACAGATACGCAGTATTTT
TRBJ2-1 | few | TRBV11-2 | - | CASSLSSGQTNEQFF | TGTGCCAGCAGCTTAAGTTCCGGACAAACCAATGAGCAGTTCTTC
TRBJ1-1 | few | TRBV29-1 | - | CSVDPENGAFF | TGCAGCGTTGACCCAGAAAATGGAGCTTTCTTT
TRBJ1-2 | few | TRBV27 | - | CATRVQAYGYTF | TGTGCCACCCGTGTCCAGGCTTATGGCTACACCTTC
TRBJ2-2 | few | TRBV5-5 | - | CASSLAYYGGRTGELFF | TGTGCCAGCAGCTTGGCCTACTACGGGGGACGGACCGGGGAGCTGTTTTTT
TRBJ1-2 | - | TRBV7-8 | TRBD1 | CASSSGTGGLGYTF | TGTGCCAGCAGCTCCGGGACAGGGGGCCTTGGCTACACCTTC
TRBJ2-3 | few | TRBV27 | TRBD2 | CASRLAGSITDTQYF | TGTGCCAGCAGGCTAGCGGGATCCATCACAGATACGCAGTATTTT
TRBJ1-1 | few | TRBV29-1 | - | CSVDLGPAASEAFF | TGCAGCGTGGACCTGGGGCCGGCGGCCTCTGAAGCTTTCTTT
TRBJ2-5 | - | TRBV4-1 | TRBD2 | CASSRGLAGVEETQYF | TGCGCCAGCAGCCGCGGACTAGCGGGAGTAGAAGAGACCCAGTACTTC
TRBJ2-7 | few | TRBV9 | TRBD1 | CASSVTGTGVYEQYF | TGTGCCAGCAGCGTCACCGGGACAGGCGTATACGAGCAGTACTTC
TRBJ2-7 | - | TRBV13 | TRBD2 | CASSWGLAGVMSEQYF | TGTGCCAGCAGCTGGGGACTAGCGGGAGTTATGAGCGAGCAGTACTTC
TRBJ2-5 | - | TRBV7-9 | - | CASSPDLGHEETQYF | TGTGCCAGCAGCCCTGATTTGGGCCACGAAGAGACCCAGTACTTC
TRBJ1-2 | - | TRBV30 | TRBD1 | CAWSIHGQGYGYTF | TGTGCCTGGAGTATCCACGGACAGGGTTATGGCTACACCTTC
TRBJ2-1 | - | TRBV18 | - | CAGSPELDHEQFF | TGTGCCGGCTCACCCGAACTAGATCATGAGCAGTTCTTC
TRBJ2-1 | - | TRBV11-2 | - | CASSREVSSYNEQFF | TGTGCCAGCAGCAGAGAGGTAAGCTCCTACAATGAGCAGTTCTTC
TRBJ2-7 | - | TRBV29-1 | TRBD2 | CSVRGGRTYEQYF | TGCAGCGTCCGGGGGGGTAGGACCTACGAGCAGTACTTC
TRBJ2-5 | - | TRBV5-1 | TRBD2 | CASSPSGLAGLRTQYF | TGCGCCAGCAGCCCCTCGGGACTAGCGGGACTGAGGACCCAGTACTTC
TRBJ1-2 | - | TRBV2 | TRBD1 | CASISPYRGRDGYTF | TGTGCCAGCATCTCTCCCTACAGGGGGCGTGATGGCTACACCTTC
TRBJ2-5 | few | TRBV30 | - | CAWSVLGTQYF | TGTGCCTGGAGTGTACTTGGTACCCAGTACTTC
TRBJ2-1 | few | TRBV9 | - | CASSASGLSYNEQFF | TGTGCCAGCAGCGCGTCCGGACTCTCCTACAATGAGCAGTTCTTC
TRBJ1-1 | few | TRBV19 | TRBD1 | CASSVPGQGVTEAFF | TGTGCCAGTAGTGTTCCGGGACAGGGGGTCACTGAAGCTTTCTTT
TRBJ2-1 | - | TRBV19 | TRBD2 | CATLAGGFGFYEQFF | TGTGCCACTTTAGCGGGAGGGTTCGGGTTTTATGAGCAGTTCTTC
TRBJ1-1 | - | TRBV7-3 | - | CASSTGNTEAFF | TGTGCCAGCAGCACAGGGAACACTGAAGCTTTCTTT
TRBJ2-1 | - | TRBV7-9 | - | CAIDRTGEQFF | TGTGCCATTGACAGGACCGGTGAGCAGTTCTTC
TRBJ1-2 | few | TRBV4-1 | TRBD1 | CASSQYMGQSNYGYTF | TGCGCCAGCAGCCAGTACATGGGACAGAGCAACTATGGCTACACCTTC
TRBJ2-1 | - | TRBV19 | TRBD1 | CASSNTGGYNEQFF | TGTGCCAGTAGTAATACAGGGGGCTACAATGAGCAGTTCTTC
TRBJ2-7 | few | TRBV6-1 | - | CASSGQRNSYEQYF | TGTGCCAGCAGTGGACAGCGTAACTCCTACGAGCAGTACTTC
TRBJ2-5 | - | TRBV11-2 | TRBD2 | CASSLGSGTFQETQYF | TGTGCCAGCAGCTTAGGGAGCGGGACTTTCCAAGAGACCCAGTACTTC